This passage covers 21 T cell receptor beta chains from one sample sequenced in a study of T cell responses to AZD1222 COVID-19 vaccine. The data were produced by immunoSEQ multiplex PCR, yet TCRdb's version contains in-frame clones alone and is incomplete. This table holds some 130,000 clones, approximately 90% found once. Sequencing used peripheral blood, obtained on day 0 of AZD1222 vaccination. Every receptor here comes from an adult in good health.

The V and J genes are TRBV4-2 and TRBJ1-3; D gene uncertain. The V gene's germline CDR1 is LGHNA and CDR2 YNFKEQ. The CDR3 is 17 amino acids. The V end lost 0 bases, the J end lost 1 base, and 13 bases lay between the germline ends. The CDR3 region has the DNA TGTGCCAGCAGCCAAGATTATGGCGCGGCTTCTGGAAACACCATATATTTT. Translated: CASSQDYGAASGNTIYF.

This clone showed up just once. CDR3 DNA: TGTGCCAGCAGCGCGACTGGAAACACCATATATTTT. Translated, it gives CASSATGNTIYF. V is TRBV12-3 or TRBV12-4 and J is TRBJ1-3; D gene ambiguous. Trimming left V 6 bases short and J 2 bases short, with 5 bases between. The CDR3 runs 12 residues.

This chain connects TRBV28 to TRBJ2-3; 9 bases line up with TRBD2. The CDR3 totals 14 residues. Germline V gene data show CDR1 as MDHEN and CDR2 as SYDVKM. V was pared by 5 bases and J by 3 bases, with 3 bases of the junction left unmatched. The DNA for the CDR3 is TGTGCCAGCAGTACCCTAGCGGGGACAGATACGCAGTATTTT. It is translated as CASSTLAGTDTQYF.

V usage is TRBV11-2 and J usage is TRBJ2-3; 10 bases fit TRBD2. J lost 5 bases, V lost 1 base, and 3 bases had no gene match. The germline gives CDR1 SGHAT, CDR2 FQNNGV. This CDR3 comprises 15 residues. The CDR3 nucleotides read TGTGCCAGCAGCTTAGCAGCTAGCGGGGGAGATACGCAGTATTTT. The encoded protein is CASSLAASGGDTQYF.

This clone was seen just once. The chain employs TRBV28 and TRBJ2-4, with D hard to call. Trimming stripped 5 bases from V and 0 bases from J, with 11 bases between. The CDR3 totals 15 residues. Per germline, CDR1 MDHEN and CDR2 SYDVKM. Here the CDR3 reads CASSLQLVAKNIQYF. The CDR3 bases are TGTGCCAGCAGTCTACAGCTAGTAGCCAAAAACATTCAGTACTTC.

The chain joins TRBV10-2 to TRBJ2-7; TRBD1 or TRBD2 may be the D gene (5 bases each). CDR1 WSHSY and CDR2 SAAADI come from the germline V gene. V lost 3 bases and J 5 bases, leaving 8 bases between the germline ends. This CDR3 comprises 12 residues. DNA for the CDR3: TGCGCCAGCAGTGAAGGGACCCACGAGCAGTACTTC. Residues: CASSEGTHEQYF.

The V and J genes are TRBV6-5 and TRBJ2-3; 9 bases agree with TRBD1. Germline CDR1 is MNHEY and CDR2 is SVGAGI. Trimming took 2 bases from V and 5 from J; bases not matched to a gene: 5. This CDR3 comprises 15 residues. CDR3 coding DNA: TGTGCCAGCAGTTACCAGACAGGGGGGGGAGATACGCAGTATTTT. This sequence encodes CASSYQTGGGDTQYF.

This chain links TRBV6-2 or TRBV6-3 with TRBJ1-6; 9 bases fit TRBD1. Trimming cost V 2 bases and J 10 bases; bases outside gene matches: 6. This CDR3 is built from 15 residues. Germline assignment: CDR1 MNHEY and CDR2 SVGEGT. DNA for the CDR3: TGTGCCAGCAGTTACGGACAGGGGTTCGGCTCACCCCTCCACTTT. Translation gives CASSYGQGFGSPLHF.

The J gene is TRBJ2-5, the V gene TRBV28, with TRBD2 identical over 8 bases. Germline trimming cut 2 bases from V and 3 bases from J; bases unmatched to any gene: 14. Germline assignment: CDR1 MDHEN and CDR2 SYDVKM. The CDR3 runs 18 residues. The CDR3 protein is CASSLGPGTREWEETQYF. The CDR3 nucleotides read TGTGCCAGCAGTTTAGGCCCAGGGACTAGGGAGTGGGAAGAGACCCAGTACTTC.

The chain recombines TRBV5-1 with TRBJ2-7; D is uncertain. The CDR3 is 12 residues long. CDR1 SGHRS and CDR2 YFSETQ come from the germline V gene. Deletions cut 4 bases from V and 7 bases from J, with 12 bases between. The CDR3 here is CASSLSMEEQYF. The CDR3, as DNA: TGCGCCAGCAGCCTCTCCATGGAGGAGCAGTACTTC.

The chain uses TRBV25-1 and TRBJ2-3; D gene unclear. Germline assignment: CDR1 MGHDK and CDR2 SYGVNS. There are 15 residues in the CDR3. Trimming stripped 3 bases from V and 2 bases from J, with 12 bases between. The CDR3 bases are TGTGCCAGCAGTGAGCTACGGACGCACACAGATACGCAGTATTTT. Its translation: CASSELRTHTDTQYF.

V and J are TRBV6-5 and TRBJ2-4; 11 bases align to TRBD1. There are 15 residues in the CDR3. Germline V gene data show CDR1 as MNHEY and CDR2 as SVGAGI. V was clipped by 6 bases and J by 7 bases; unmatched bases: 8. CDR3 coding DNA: TGTGCCAGCAGCCCCCCTGGACAGGGGGCGAACATTCAGTACTTC. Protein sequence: CASSPPGQGANIQYF.

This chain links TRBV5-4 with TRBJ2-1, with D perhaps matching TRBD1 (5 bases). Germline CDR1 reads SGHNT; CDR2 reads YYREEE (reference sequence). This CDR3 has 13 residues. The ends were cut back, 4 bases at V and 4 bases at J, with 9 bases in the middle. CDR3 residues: CASSKTAYNEQFF. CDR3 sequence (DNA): TGTGCCAGCAGCAAGACAGCGTACAATGAGCAGTTCTTC.

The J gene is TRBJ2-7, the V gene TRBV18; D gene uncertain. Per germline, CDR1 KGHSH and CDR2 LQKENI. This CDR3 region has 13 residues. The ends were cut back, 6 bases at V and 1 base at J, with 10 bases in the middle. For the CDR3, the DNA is TGTGCCAGCTCCCCTACAATATCCTACGAGCAGTACTTC. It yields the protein CASSPTISYEQYF.

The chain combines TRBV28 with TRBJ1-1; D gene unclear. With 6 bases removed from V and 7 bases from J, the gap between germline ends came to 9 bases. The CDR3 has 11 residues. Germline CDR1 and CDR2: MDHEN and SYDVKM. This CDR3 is CASSFVGEAFF. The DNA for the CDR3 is TGTGCCAGCAGCTTTGTGGGTGAAGCTTTCTTT.

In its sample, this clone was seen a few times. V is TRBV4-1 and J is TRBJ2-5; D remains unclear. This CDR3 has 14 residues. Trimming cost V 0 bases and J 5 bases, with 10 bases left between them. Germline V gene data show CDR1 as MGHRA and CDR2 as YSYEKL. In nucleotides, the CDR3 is TGCGCCAGCAGCCAAGATGGCGGACCGGAGACCCAGTACTTC. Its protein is CASSQDGGPETQYF.

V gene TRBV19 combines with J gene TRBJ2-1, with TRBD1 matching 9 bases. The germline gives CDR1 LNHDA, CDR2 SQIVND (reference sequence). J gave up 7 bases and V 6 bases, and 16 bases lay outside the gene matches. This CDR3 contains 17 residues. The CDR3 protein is CASSPLPGQGRVNEQFF. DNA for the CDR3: TGTGCCAGTAGCCCACTCCCGGGACAGGGACGAGTTAATGAGCAGTTCTTC.

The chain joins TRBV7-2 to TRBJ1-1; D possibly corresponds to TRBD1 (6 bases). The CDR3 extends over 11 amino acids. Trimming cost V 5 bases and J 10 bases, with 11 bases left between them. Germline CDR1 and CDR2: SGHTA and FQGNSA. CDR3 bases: TGTGCCAGCAGCCTACCAGGGGCAGCTTTCTTT. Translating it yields CASSLPGAAFF.

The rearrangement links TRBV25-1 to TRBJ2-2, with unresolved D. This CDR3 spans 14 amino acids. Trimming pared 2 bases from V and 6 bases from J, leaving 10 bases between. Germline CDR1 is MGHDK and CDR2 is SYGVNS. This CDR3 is CASSEGPVPGELFF. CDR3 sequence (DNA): TGTGCCAGCAGTGAAGGTCCGGTCCCCGGGGAGCTGTTTTTT.

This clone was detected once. The CDR3 DNA reads TGTGCCACCAAAGGAGGTTGGGACAGCTATAATTCACCCCTCCACTTT. This encodes CATKGGWDSYNSPLHF. The rearrangement joins TRBV15 to TRBJ1-6; 7 positions agree with TRBD1. V was pared by 7 bases and J by 3 bases, with 9 bases of the junction left unmatched. Germline lookup yields CDR1 LNHNV and CDR2 YYDKDF (reference sequence). CDR3 length: 16 residues. The variable domain in full, completed from reference TRBV15 and TRBJ1-6, reads DAMVIQNPRYQVTQFGKPVTLSCSQTLNHNVMYWYQQKSSQAPKLLFHYYDKDFNNEADTPDNFQSRRPNTSFCFLDIRSPGLGDTAMYLCATKGGWDSYNSPLHFGNGTRLTVT.

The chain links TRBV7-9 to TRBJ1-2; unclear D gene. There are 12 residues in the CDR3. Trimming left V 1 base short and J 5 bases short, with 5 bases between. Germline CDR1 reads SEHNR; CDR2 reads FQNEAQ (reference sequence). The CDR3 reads CASSLGVYGYTF. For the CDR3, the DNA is TGTGCCAGCAGCTTAGGAGTATATGGCTACACCTTC.